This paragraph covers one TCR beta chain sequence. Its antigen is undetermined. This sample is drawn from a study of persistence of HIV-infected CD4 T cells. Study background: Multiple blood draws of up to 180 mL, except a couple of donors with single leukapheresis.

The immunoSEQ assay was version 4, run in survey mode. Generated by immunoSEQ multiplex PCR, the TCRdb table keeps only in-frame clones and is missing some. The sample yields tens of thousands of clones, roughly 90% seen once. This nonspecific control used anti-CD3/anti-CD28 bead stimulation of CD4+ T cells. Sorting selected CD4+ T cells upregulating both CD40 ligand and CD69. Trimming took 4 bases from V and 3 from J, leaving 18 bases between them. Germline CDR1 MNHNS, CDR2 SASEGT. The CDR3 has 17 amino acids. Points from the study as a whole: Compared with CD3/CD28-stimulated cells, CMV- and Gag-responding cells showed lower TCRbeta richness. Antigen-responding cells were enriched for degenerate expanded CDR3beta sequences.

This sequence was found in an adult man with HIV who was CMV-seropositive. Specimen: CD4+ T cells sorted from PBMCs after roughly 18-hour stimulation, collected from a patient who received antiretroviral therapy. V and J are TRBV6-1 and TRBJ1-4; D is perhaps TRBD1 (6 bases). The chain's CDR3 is CASSAPGTGRPNEKLFF. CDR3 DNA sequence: TGTGCCAGCAGTGCCCCCGGAACAGGGCGGCCTAATGAAAAACTGTTTTTT.